A single sample is the source of the 28 T cell receptor beta chains below, sequenced in a study of long-term antiretroviral therapy in people with HIV. They ran version v3.0 of the immunoSEQ assay at survey level. The assay was immunoSEQ multiplex PCR, and TCRdb's table has in-frame clones only and misses some. The data hold fewer than 45,000 clones, with roughly 80% observed a single time. The sequences come from unsorted PBMCs, collected 3.4 years after starting antiretroviral therapy. These receptors were obtained from a man aged 30 to 45 with HIV.

The rearrangement links TRBV19 to TRBJ2-5; D remains unclear. This CDR3 contains 13 residues. The germline V gene has CDR1 LNHDA and CDR2 SQIVND (reference sequence). The germline V and J ends were trimmed by 0 bases and 5 bases, with 7 bases remaining between them. This chain's CDR3 is CASSIEAGETQYF. The CDR3 DNA follows: TGTGCCAGTAGTATAGAGGCCGGGGAGACCCAGTACTTC.

The rearrangement links TRBV7-9 to TRBJ2-1, with D perhaps TRBD1 or TRBD2 (5 bases each). The V end lost 5 bases, the J end lost 8 bases, and 16 bases lay between the germline ends. The CDR3 runs to 14 residues. The V gene's germline CDR1 is SEHNR and CDR2 FQNEAQ (reference sequence). CDR3 sequence (DNA): TGTGCCAGCAGCGACCGGACCCGGGACGATGAGCAGTTCTTC. Its protein is CASSDRTRDDEQFF.

The V gene is TRBV29-1, the J gene TRBJ1-4, with 8 bases aligning to TRBD1. This CDR3 has 12 residues. The germline CDR1 and CDR2 sequences are SQVTM and ANQGSEA. With 7 bases clipped from V and 5 bases from J, the junction kept 3 bases outside the gene matches. CDR3 nucleotides: TGCAGCGCAGGGGGCGGGAATGAAAAACTGTTTTTT. Protein product: CSAGGGNEKLFF.

This chain links TRBV27 with TRBJ2-4; D is perhaps TRBD1 (6 bases). Germline values: CDR1 MNHEY, CDR2 SMNVEV (reference sequence). The V end was cut by 6 bases, the J end by 8 bases, with 14 bases between. The CDR3 loop spans 13 amino acids. The chain's CDR3 is CASREQGRDIQYF. The CDR3 nucleotides are TGTGCCAGCAGAGAACAGGGTCGGGACATTCAGTACTTC.

A few counts support this clone. The J gene is TRBJ1-2, the V gene TRBV27; 7 nucleotides agree with TRBD1. J lost 3 bases, V lost 4 bases, and 5 bases had no gene match. The germline V gene has CDR1 MNHEY and CDR2 SMNVEV (reference sequence). The CDR3 covers 14 residues. The CDR3 DNA reads TGTGCCAGCAGTTCCCAAACAGGGGACTATGGCTACACCTTC. It yields the protein CASSSQTGDYGYTF.

V and J are TRBV5-5 and TRBJ2-2; D is unclear. The CDR3 runs to 14 residues. CDR1 SGHKS and CDR2 YYEKEE come from the germline V gene (reference sequence). Trimming pared 4 bases from V and 1 base from J, leaving 8 bases between. CDR3: CASSERLNTGELFF. The CDR3 nucleotides read TGTGCCAGCAGCGAGAGGTTGAACACCGGGGAGCTGTTTTTT.

The chain has TRBV6-6 and TRBJ2-3; D is undetermined. Trimming took off 3 bases at V and 2 bases at J, with 9 bases between the two ends. The CDR3 extends over 14 amino acids. The germline V gene encodes CDR1 MNHNY and CDR2 SVGAGI (reference sequence). CDR3 protein: CASSYSLPTDTQYF. CDR3 in DNA: TGTGCCAGCAGTTATTCACTCCCCACAGATACGCAGTATTTT.

The genes are TRBV2 and TRBJ2-7; no firm D call. CDR1 is SNHLY and CDR2 is FYNNEI in the germline V gene. With 2 bases removed from V and 4 bases from J, the gap between germline ends came to 9 bases. This CDR3 spans 13 amino acids. The CDR3 DNA follows: TGTGCCAGCAGTGAACAGGCTCGGTACGAGCAGTACTTC. Translation: CASSEQARYEQYF.

The chain carries TRBV6-1 and TRBJ2-7, with TRBD1 matching 8 bases. The germline CDR1 and CDR2 sequences are MNHNS and SASEGT. The CDR3 contains 15 residues. J lost 3 bases, V lost 4 bases, and 8 bases had no gene match. Here the CDR3 DNA reads TGTGCCAGCAGTGGAGAACAGGGGGATAGCTACGAGCAGTACTTC. It yields the protein CASSGEQGDSYEQYF.

This clone occurred once. CDR3 in amino acids: CASGGGRGANVLTF. CDR3 in DNA: TGTGCCAGCGGGGGAGGGCGTGGGGCCAACGTCCTGACTTTC. V gene TRBV28 combines with J gene TRBJ2-6, with 7 bases matching TRBD2. The CDR3 consists of 14 residues. J lost 3 bases, V lost 8 bases, and 4 bases had no gene match. CDR1 and CDR2 from the germline V gene are MDHEN and SYDVKM.

The rearrangement links TRBV29-1 to TRBJ2-7; no clear D. Trimming stripped 4 bases from V and 0 bases from J, with 13 bases between. The CDR3 covers 14 residues. The germline gives CDR1 SQVTM, CDR2 ANQGSEA. In DNA, the CDR3 is TGCAGCGTTGTTTTGCTCTCGGGCTCCTACGAGCAGTACTTC. It is translated as CSVVLLSGSYEQYF.

The CDR3 coding sequence is TGTGCCAGCAGCCCCCCGGGACTAAGCTTCTACGAGCAGTACTTC. Protein product: CASSPPGLSFYEQYF. V gene TRBV13 combines with J gene TRBJ2-7; 7 bases fit TRBD2. V shed 5 bases, J shed 3 bases, and the junction held 10 bases outside the gene matches. This CDR3 has 15 amino acids. Looked up from germline, CDR1 is PRHDT and CDR2 is FYEKMQ (reference sequence).

The chain employs TRBV18 and TRBJ1-5, with 9 bases aligning to TRBD1. There are 14 residues in the CDR3. The germline V gene encodes CDR1 KGHSH and CDR2 LQKENI. J was trimmed by 4 bases and V by 4 bases; bases with no gene match: 2. The CDR3 DNA sequence: TGTGCCAGCTCACAGGGACAGGGAAATCAGCCCCAGCATTTT. This translates into CASSQGQGNQPQHF.

V usage is TRBV5-1 and J usage is TRBJ1-1; weak D call: TRBD1 (5 bases). CDR3 length: 13 residues. Germline V gene sequence: CDR1 SGHRS, CDR2 YFSETQ. The V and J ends lost 6 bases and 8 bases respectively, with 17 bases between them. The CDR3 is CASTSEGDLEAFF. CDR3 DNA sequence: TGCGCCAGCACCTCCGAAGGGGACCTCGAAGCTTTCTTT.

This chain links TRBV11-2 with TRBJ2-7; D unclear. CDR3 size: 13 residues. V was trimmed by 1 base and J by 5 bases, leaving 9 bases between them. Germline loops: CDR1 SGHAT, CDR2 FQNNGV. The DNA of the CDR3 is TGTGCCAGCAGCTTAGTCCCGATTCACGAGCAGTACTTC. Translation: CASSLVPIHEQYF.

DNA for the CDR3: TGTGCCTGGAGTTTAACGGCGGGCCACGAGCAGTACTTC. Protein sequence: CAWSLTAGHEQYF. The chain combines TRBV30 with TRBJ2-7; D might be TRBD2 (5 bases). V gave up 2 bases and J gave up 5 bases, with 13 bases separating them. The germline V gene encodes CDR1 GTSNPN and CDR2 SVGIG (reference sequence). The CDR3 covers 13 residues. The full variable domain, completed using reference TRBV30 and TRBJ2-7, is SQTIHQWPATLVQPVGSPLSLECTVEGTSNPNLYWYRQAAGRGLQLLFYSVGIGQISSEVPQNLSASRPQDRQFILSSKKLLLSDSGFYLCAWSLTAGHEQYFGPGTRLTVT.

CDR3 bases: TGTGCCAGCAGCCCGGACGGGACTAGCGGGAGTAGCAATGAGCAGTTCTTC. It specifies CASSPDGTSGSSNEQFF. The V call is TRBV13, the J call TRBJ2-1, with 14 bases aligning to TRBD2. Germline trimming cut 5 bases from V and 6 bases from J; bases unmatched to any gene: 9. The CDR3 contains 17 residues. CDR1 is PRHDT, CDR2 FYEKMQ, per germline (reference sequence). Full variable domain (missing parts from reference TRBV13 and TRBJ2-1): AAGVIQSPRHLIKEKRETATLKCYPIPRHDTVYWYQQGPGQDPQFLISFYEKMQSDKGSIPDRFSAQQFSDYHSELNMSSLELGDSALYFCASSPDGTSGSSNEQFFGPGTRLTVL.

A few counts support this clone. V gene TRBV25-1 combines with J gene TRBJ1-1, with D possibly matching TRBD1 (5 bases). CDR1 MGHDK and CDR2 SYGVNS come from the germline V gene. The CDR3 has 14 residues. The ends were cut back, 5 bases at V and 3 bases at J, with 13 bases in the middle. CDR3 loop: CASSNQGPDTEAFF. In nucleotides, the CDR3 is TGTGCCAGCAGTAACCAGGGACCCGACACTGAAGCTTTCTTT.

The V call is TRBV12-5, the J call TRBJ2-4, with D tentatively TRBD1 or TRBD2 (5 bases each). This CDR3 contains 16 residues. CDR1 LGHNT and CDR2 FRNRAP come from the germline V gene. Trimming took off 3 bases at V and 0 bases at J, with 12 bases between the two ends. CDR3 region: CASGFRVGLAKNIQYF. In DNA, the CDR3 is TGTGCTAGTGGTTTCAGGGTTGGACTAGCCAAAAACATTCAGTACTTC.

This clone has only one observation. This chain joins TRBV21-1 and TRBJ2-1; TRBD2 is the table's D call, not checked against the DNA. TRBV21-1 is a documented pseudogene. CDR3 length equals 20 residues. In nucleotides, the CDR3 is TGTGCCAGCAGCAAAATAGGGAGACTAGCGGGACACTGCTCCTACAATGAGCAGTTCTTC. It codes for CASSKIGRLAGHCSYNEQFF.

The CDR3 region has the DNA TGTGCCACCAGCCGCCGTGGGGTCAACAATGAGCAGTTCTTC. Its translation is CATSRRGVNNEQFF. V and J are TRBV15 and TRBJ2-1; no reliable D call. This CDR3 has 14 amino acids. Germline values: CDR1 LNHNV, CDR2 YYDKDF (reference sequence). Trimming took 5 bases from V and 5 from J, leaving 13 bases between them.

The chain uses TRBV2 and TRBJ1-5; D unresolved. Germline CDR1 and CDR2: SNHLY and FYNNEI. This CDR3 has 12 amino acids. V dropped 6 bases and J dropped 3 bases, with 6 bases sitting between them. This chain's CDR3 is CASSGDNQPQHF. DNA of the CDR3: TGTGCCAGCAGCGGGGACAATCAGCCCCAGCATTTT. Filled out from reference TRBV2 and TRBJ1-5, the complete variable domain reads EPEVTQTPSHQVTQMGQEVILRCVPISNHLYFYWYRQILGQKVEFLVSFYNNEISEKSEIFDDQFSVERPDGSNFTLKIRSTKLEDSAMYFCASSGDNQPQHFGDGTRLSIL.

This sequence joins TRBV19 and TRBJ2-2; D ambiguous. Germline V gene lookup returns CDR1 LNHDA and CDR2 SQIVND (reference sequence). Deletions cut 1 base from V and 3 bases from J, with 6 bases between. The CDR3 extends over 14 amino acids. The CDR3 nucleotides read TGTGCCAGTAGTATAGGAGTAGACACCGGGGAGCTGTTTTTT. This codes for CASSIGVDTGELFF.

The genes are TRBV21-1 and TRBJ2-7; TRBD2 is the table's D call and was not checked against the DNA. TRBV21-1 counts as a pseudogene. The CDR3 loop spans 18 amino acids. The CDR3 nucleotides read TGTGCCAGCAGCAAAGGCGGTCGGACTAGCGGGTCTACCTACGAGCAGTACTTC. This translates into CASSKGGRTSGSTYEQYF.

The chain employs TRBV7-2 and TRBJ1-1; tentatively, D is TRBD1 (6 bases). The germline V and J ends were trimmed by 2 bases and 7 bases, with 14 bases remaining between them. The CDR3 has 14 residues. CDR1 is SGHTA, CDR2 FQGNSA, per germline. This CDR3 is CASSLRQGPVEAFF. CDR3 sequence (DNA): TGTGCCAGCAGCTTACGGCAGGGGCCCGTTGAAGCTTTCTTT.

The chain recombines TRBV29-1 with TRBJ1-4; D possibly corresponds to TRBD1 (5 bases). CDR1 and CDR2 (germline): SQVTM, ANQGSEA. This CDR3 spans 10 amino acids. V was pared by 4 bases and J by 8 bases, with 5 bases between. DNA for the CDR3: TGCAGCGTTGGGGGGGAAAAACTGTTTTTT. Protein: CSVGGEKLFF.

The chain recombines TRBV5-1 with TRBJ2-7; D is unresolved. CDR1 and CDR2 from the germline V gene are SGHRS and YFSETQ. This CDR3 is built from 14 residues. V was pared by 0 bases and J by 6 bases, with 13 bases between. The CDR3 coding sequence is TGCGCCAGCAGCTTGGGGTCCGTGGTCCGCGAGCAGTACTTC. Protein sequence: CASSLGSVVREQYF.

This clone was recorded once. This chain connects TRBV6-1 to TRBJ2-5; weak D call: TRBD2 (6 bases). Trimming took 6 bases from V and 4 from J, leaving 15 bases between them. CDR3 length: 14 residues. Germline CDR1 is MNHNS and CDR2 is SASEGT. The CDR3 sequence: CASRLRERSETQYF. The CDR3 nucleotides are TGTGCCAGCAGGCTTCGGGAGCGGTCAGAGACCCAGTACTTC.